Below are 16 T cell receptor beta chains sequenced from a single sample in a study of blood T cell repertoires in COVID-19. Repertoires were generated with immunoSEQ multiplex PCR, while TCRdb's copy carries only in-frame clones and drops some. Here the sample spans roughly 350,000 clones, about 87% being singletons. Sequenced: peripheral blood. Every receptor here comes from a woman between 45 and 65 years old with COVID-19, enrolled during active disease.

This clone showed up many times. The chain carries TRBV7-9 and TRBJ1-6, with 10 bases aligning to TRBD1. CDR3 length: 16 residues. J gave up 3 bases and V 3 bases, and 2 bases lay outside the gene matches. Germline loops: CDR1 SEHNR, CDR2 FQNEAQ (reference sequence). The CDR3 reads CASSLGQGFYNSPLHF. Written as DNA, the CDR3 is TGTGCCAGCAGCTTGGGACAGGGGTTCTATAATTCACCCCTCCACTTT.

The rearrangement joins TRBV27 to TRBJ1-1; D might be TRBD1 (5 bases). CDR1 MNHEY and CDR2 SMNVEV come from the germline V gene (reference sequence). The CDR3 runs 15 residues. V lost 4 bases and J lost 2, with 14 bases in between. Written as DNA, the CDR3 is TGTGCCAGCAGTTCTCGGACAAGATCTAACACTGAAGCTTTCTTT. Its translation is CASSSRTRSNTEAFF.

A word on this clone: At one boundary the junction diverges from the germline segment, which might be a read error. The V and J genes are TRBV13 and TRBJ1-3; 7 bases match TRBD1. Germline V gene sequence: CDR1 PRHDT, CDR2 FYEKMQ (reference sequence). The CDR3 is 13 residues long. The CDR3, as DNA: TGTGCCAGCAGCTGGTACAGTTCGGGACAGAGGATTTTT. The encoded protein is CASSWYSSGQRIF.

The gene calls are TRBV6-5 and TRBJ1-1; D unclear. With 6 bases removed from V and 6 bases from J, the gap between germline ends came to 8 bases. This CDR3 spans 11 amino acids. Germline-derived CDR1 and CDR2 are MNHEY and SVGAGI. This chain's CDR3 is CASSAGSEAFF. CDR3 in DNA: TGTGCCAGCAGCGCGGGGTCTGAAGCTTTCTTT.

The V and J genes are TRBV5-1 and TRBJ2-3; 9 nucleotides line up with TRBD1. The CDR3 is made up of 15 amino acids. V shed 4 bases and J 0 bases; nucleotides not matched to a gene: 3. Per germline, CDR1 SGHRS and CDR2 YFSETQ. The CDR3 nucleotides read TGCGCCAGCAGCCCGGGACAGGGAAGCACAGATACGCAGTATTTT. Encoded protein: CASSPGQGSTDTQYF.

This chain connects TRBV6-5 to TRBJ1-5, with D possibly being TRBD1 (6 bases). In germline, CDR1 is MNHEY, CDR2 SVGAGI. The CDR3 sequence is 15 residues long. The germline V and J ends were trimmed by 6 bases and 2 bases, with 14 bases remaining between them. CDR3 sequence: CASRDRWRGNQPQHF. The DNA for the CDR3 is TGTGCCAGCAGAGACAGGTGGCGCGGCAATCAGCCCCAGCATTTT.

J is TRBJ2-5 and V is TRBV29-1, with 11 nucleotides matching TRBD1. J lost 8 bases, V lost 7 bases, and 6 bases had no gene match. Germline CDR1 is SQVTM and CDR2 is ANQGSEA. The CDR3 is made up of 12 amino acids. The DNA for the CDR3 is TGCAGCGCTAAGGACAGGGGGCAAACCCAGTACTTC. Its translation is CSAKDRGQTQYF. Drawing the rest from reference TRBV29-1 and TRBJ2-5, the complete variable domain is SAVISQKPSRDICQRGTSLTIQCQVDSQVTMMFWYRQQPGQSLTLIATANQGSEATYESGFVIDKFPISRPNLTFSTLTVSNMSPEDSSIYLCSAKDRGQTQYFGPGTRLLVL.

V and J are TRBV5-8 and TRBJ1-6, with a weak D call TRBD1 (6 bases). CDR1 is SGHTS and CDR2 is YDEGEE in the germline V gene. The length of the CDR3 is 14 residues. Trimming removed 4 bases from V and 4 bases from J, with 9 bases in between. This chain's CDR3 is CASSQGQYNSPLHF. The CDR3, as DNA: TGTGCCAGCAGCCAAGGACAGTATAATTCACCCCTCCACTTT.

The V and J genes are TRBV11-3 and TRBJ1-3; TRBD1 aligns across 8 bases. Trimming removed 6 bases from V and 3 bases from J; junction bases left unmatched: 4. Per the germline V gene, CDR1 is SGHNT and CDR2 is YENEEA. CDR3 length: 14 amino acids. The CDR3: CASSTGGVGNTIYF. As DNA, the CDR3 is TGTGCCAGCAGTACAGGGGGTGTTGGAAACACCATATATTTT.

The DNA for the CDR3 is TGTGCCAGCAGCCCGCTGGCGGTGTCAGGGAATGAAAAACTGTTTTTT. Encoded protein: CASSPLAVSGNEKLFF. The chain carries TRBV3-1 (or the pseudogene TRBV3-2) and TRBJ1-4; tentatively, D is TRBD1 (5 bases). This CDR3 has 16 amino acids. V gave up 4 bases and J gave up 5 bases, with 17 bases separating them. CDR1 LGHDT and CDR2 YNNKEL come from the germline V gene (reference sequence).

This chain joins TRBV10-2 and TRBJ1-1; D call uncertain. CDR1 WSHSY and CDR2 SAAADI come from the germline V gene. V lost 5 bases and J lost 3, with 16 bases in between. This CDR3 has 15 residues. CDR3 loop: CASSNAGPGDTEAFF. DNA of the CDR3: TGCGCCAGCAGTAACGCCGGGCCCGGGGACACTGAAGCTTTCTTT.

This clone was seen just once. This chain uses TRBV19 with TRBJ2-3; TRBD2 matches at 16 bases. The V segment lost 5 bases and the J segment 9 bases; nucleotides outside the gene matches: 17. This CDR3 has 19 residues. The germline V gene encodes CDR1 LNHDA and CDR2 SQIVND (reference sequence). CDR3 sequence: CASSHNVPGLAGGPETQYF. CDR3 nucleotide sequence: TGTGCCAGTAGTCACAACGTCCCGGGACTAGCGGGAGGGCCCGAGACGCAGTATTTT. The whole variable domain, filled in from reference TRBV19 and TRBJ2-3, reads DGGITQSPKYLFRKEGQNVTLSCEQNLNHDAMYWYRQDPGQGLRLIYYSQIVNDFQKGDIAEGYSVSREKKESFPLTVTSAQKNPTAFYLCASSHNVPGLAGGPETQYFGPGTRLTVL.

The chain couples TRBV11-1 to TRBJ2-3; 7 bases are a match to TRBD1. Trimming took 5 bases from V and 4 from J; bases not matched to a gene: 3. This CDR3 region has 13 residues. Germline V lookup: CDR1 SGHAT, CDR2 FQDESV (reference sequence). The CDR3 is CASSIGTADTQYF. CDR3 sequence (DNA): TGTGCCAGCAGCATTGGGACAGCAGATACGCAGTATTTT. Complete variable domain (other parts from reference TRBV11-1 and TRBJ2-3): EAEVAQSPRYKITEKSQAVAFWCDPISGHATLYWYRQILGQGPELLVQFQDESVVDDSQLPKDRFSAERLKGVDSTLKIQPAELGDSAMYLCASSIGTADTQYFGPGTRLTVL.

This clone showed up just once. The chain recombines TRBV7-2 with TRBJ2-3, with 9 bases matching TRBD2. Trimming cost V 4 bases and J 4 bases; bases outside gene matches: 9. Germline loops: CDR1 SGHTA, CDR2 FQGNSA. The CDR3 has 16 residues. The DNA for the CDR3 is TGTGCCAGCAGCTACCCTAGCGGGACACCATCAGATACGCAGTATTTT. Translated: CASSYPSGTPSDTQYF.

The chain employs TRBV19 and TRBJ1-5; 7 positions match TRBD1. The germline CDR1 and CDR2 sequences are LNHDA and SQIVND (reference sequence). V dropped 3 bases and J dropped 1; count of bases not matched to a gene: 6. The CDR3 consists of 16 residues. The CDR3 DNA follows: TGTGCCAGTAGTATGGGGCAGGGGGTGAGCAATCAGCCCCAGCATTTT. As protein: CASSMGQGVSNQPQHF.

The rearrangement links TRBV7-9 to TRBJ2-7, with 8 nucleotides matching TRBD1. The CDR3 runs 16 residues. Germline CDR1 reads SEHNR; CDR2 reads FQNEAQ (reference sequence). Trimming cost V 4 bases and J 1 base; bases outside gene matches: 9. CDR3 coding DNA: TGTGCCAGCAGCTCACCGACAGGGGTCGATTCCTACGAGCAGTACTTC. The encoded protein is CASSSPTGVDSYEQYF. Variable domain in full (rest from reference TRBV7-9 and TRBJ2-7): DTGVSQNPRHKITKRGQNVTFRCDPISEHNRLYWYRQTLGQGPEFLTYFQNEAQLEKSRLLSDRFSAERPKGSFSTLEIQRTEQGDSAMYLCASSSPTGVDSYEQYFGPGTRLTVT.